This TCR beta chain was observed in a study of blood T cell repertoires in COVID-19. Study context: PBMCs, B-cell-depleted T cells, or T cells provided the cDNA or gDNA that made up the material.

The assay was immunoSEQ multiplex PCR, and TCRdb's table has in-frame clones only and misses some. Here the sample spans some 230,000 clones, 75% to 85% being singletons. The ends were cut back, 6 bases at V and 0 bases at J, with 12 bases in the middle. Germline V lookup: CDR1 MNHEY, CDR2 SVGAGI. The CDR3 length is 14 residues. The receptor's source is an elderly woman with COVID-19, enrolled during active disease. Input material: peripheral blood. The chain combines TRBV6-5 with TRBJ2-7; perhaps TRBD2 as D (5 bases). The CDR3, as DNA: TGTGCCAGCAGGAGAGCGAGGGACTCCTACGAGCAGTACTTC. This codes for CASRRARDSYEQYF.